This T cell receptor beta chain was documented in a study of PD-L1 blockade in urothelial cancer. Study-wide context: Blood drawn 3 weeks (second dose) and 6 weeks after treatment start was analyzed.

Synthetic templates analogous to TCR were spiked into all PCRs individually. The method was immunoSEQ multiplex PCR; TCRdb's version includes in-frame clones alone and lacks a portion of them. Here the sample spans more than 90,000 clones, approximately 87% being singletons. This clone was seen only once. The CDR3 extends over 15 amino acids. CDR1 is SGDLS, CDR2 YYNGEE, per germline. V shed 3 bases and J 0 bases; nucleotides not matched to a gene: 2. Described time point: peripheral blood 6 weeks after treatment start. Individual patients had between 1 and 8 samples, taken pretreatment and on-treatment.

The origin of this receptor is a man aged 65 to 85 with urothelial cancer. The source was PBMCs, collected around atezolizumab (anti-PD-L1) treatment. J is TRBJ2-1 and V is TRBV9; 8 bases match TRBD2. The CDR3 sequence is CASSGTSGSYNEQFF. The CDR3 coding sequence is TGTGCCAGCAGCGGTACTAGCGGCTCCTACAATGAGCAGTTCTTC.